This is a list of T cell receptor beta chains from one sample in a study of blood T cells in healthy people across ages. Via MiXCR, TCRdb re-called the 5' RACE reads, giving one row per CDR3 protein. This sample has 700,000 or so distinct CDR3 sequences, with less than 45% found just once. Sequenced material: blood. Receptors were obtained from a man aged 80 or over in good health. Each CDR3 is given with its conserved first and last residue. D genes are given only for firm matches. Not every row has a clone size; where given, it reads once, few, many or a size class.

j_call v_call clone_size d_call cdr3_nt cdr3_aa
TRBJ2-7 TRBV20-1 - - TGCAGTGCTAAAAGGACAGCCTACGAGCAGTACTTC CSAKRTAYEQYF
TRBJ2-3 TRBV7-2 - TRBD2 TGTGCCAGCAGCTCCCTCTCTGGCGGGGGGGGAGATACGCAGTATTTT CASSSLSGGGGDTQYF
TRBJ2-7 TRBV2 - - TGTGCCAGCGATCGGACGGGCTACAATGAGCAGTACTTC CASDRTGYNEQYF
TRBJ2-3 TRBV4-2 - TRBD1 TGTGCCAGCAGCCGCACCAAGGGACAGAACACAGATACGCAGTATTTT CASSRTKGQNTDTQYF
TRBJ2-3 TRBV6-2/TRBV6-3 - - TGTGCCAGCGGCCCTAAAGGCAGGCTCCCAGATACGCAGTATTTT CASGPKGRLPDTQYF
TRBJ1-2 TRBV30 - TRBD1 TGTGCCTGGAGTGTGGGCAGGGGGGAAAACTATGGCTACACCTTC CAWSVGRGENYGYTF
TRBJ2-7 TRBV29-1 few - TGCAGCGTGGGGGCCGGACGGTCCGAGCAGTACTTC CSVGAGRSEQYF
TRBJ1-4 TRBV6-2/TRBV6-3 - - TGTGCCAGCACCCAGAGGAGGACAACAACTAATGAAAAACTGTTTTTT CASTQRRTTTNEKLFF
TRBJ2-3 TRBV20-1 few - TGCAGTCCCTCCCTAGGATCGCAGTATTTT CSPSLGSQYF
TRBJ1-4 TRBV6-1 - - TGTGCCAGCAGGGGGGGACGGACCCTTAATGAAAAACTGTTTTTT CASRGGRTLNEKLFF
TRBJ1-2 TRBV29-1 - TRBD1 TGCAGCGTTGGATCACAGGGGTTTAACTATGGCTACACCTTC CSVGSQGFNYGYTF
TRBJ2-5 TRBV6-1 - TRBD1 TGTGTCAGCAGCGACCGGGACAGGGTAGGAAATGAGCAGTACTTC CVSSDRDRVGNEQYF
TRBJ2-5 TRBV2 few TRBD2 TGTGCCAGCAGGGAAAGGACTAGCGGGGGGGAGACCCAGTACTTC CASRERTSGGETQYF
TRBJ2-3 TRBV4-1 - TRBD1 TGCGCCAGCAGCCCGCACGGGACAGGGGCCGATACGCAGTATTTT CASSPHGTGADTQYF
TRBJ1-2 TRBV7-2 many - TGTGCCACCCTTCCCGGGACAACTAACTATGGCTACACCTTC CATLPGTTNYGYTF
TRBJ2-7 TRBV13 - - TGTGCCAGCAGCTTATTCAGGGCGTACGAGCAGTACTTC CASSLFRAYEQYF
TRBJ2-5 TRBV29-1 many TRBD2 TGCAGCGTCCCGTTTACTAGCGGGCCAGAGACCCAGTACTTC CSVPFTSGPETQYF
TRBJ1-5 TRBV9 - - TGTGCCAGCAGCGTTAGCGGGCAGGGCAATCAGCCCCAGCATTTT CASSVSGQGNQPQHF
TRBJ2-7 TRBV10-2 few TRBD1 TGTGCCAGCAGTGAAGCGGGACAGGGCTCCTACGAGCAGTACTTC CASSEAGQGSYEQYF
TRBJ2-5 TRBV9 - - TGTGCCAGCGGTCCGGAACCTTGGGAGACCCAGTACTTC CASGPEPWETQYF
TRBJ2-6 TRBV9 - - TGTGCCAGCAGCGCCTACAGGGGGGGAAATGGGGCCAACGTCCTGACTTTC CASSAYRGGNGANVLTF
TRBJ2-3 TRBV5-5 once TRBD1 TGTGCCAGCAGCCCCGGGACAGGGATAAGCACAGATACGCAGTATTTT CASSPGTGISTDTQYF
TRBJ2-7 TRBV7-8 - - TGTGCCAGCAGCGTAGTCCCTGACTACGAGCAGTACTTC CASSVVPDYEQYF
TRBJ2-3 TRBV20-1 - - TGTAGTGCCCGCCCCTACACAGATACGCAGTATTTT CSARPYTDTQYF